This T cell receptor beta chain appears in the sequencing data of a study of T cell responses to AZD1222 COVID-19 vaccine (dated by TCRdb to 2020 to 2022). For context, the study as a whole: AZD1222 recipients whose second dose came at about 4 weeks and those whose second dose came at about 12 weeks were combined into one group, since spike-specific TCR depth and breadth did not differ between the two schedules. Enrollment into the trials was organized by age into subgroups of 18-55, 56-69 and 70-plus years, and those subgroups contained about 160, 30 and 59 TCR-sequenced participants, respectively. A total of about 230 trial participants underwent TCR sequencing, of whom 207 received two doses of AZD1222 and some 26 received two doses of the MenACWY control vaccine.

The CDR3 regions of human TCRbeta chains were subjected to immunosequencing. In the original analysis: Repertoire TCRs were matched against a reference library of SARS-CoV-2-specific TCRs generated with the MIRA antigen-specificity platform. Breadth was defined as the fraction of unique TCRs that were SARS-CoV-2-associated. Depth was defined as the fraction of total T cells that were SARS-CoV-2-associated. Using the MIRA data, each spike-specific TCR was assigned both to the spike region to which the TCR was reactive and to a CD4 or CD8 class. Log10-transformed breadth and depth values were compared by one-way ANOVA with Sidak's multiple comparisons tests. The clones in this table, taken by TCRdb from immuneACCESS, are in-frame only. Not every clone is retained; where verified, under half of the shortfall comes from an unresolved V gene, and the cause of the rest is unknown. That table furnishes V, J and clone size, whereas the DNA furnished D and trimming. Here the sample has about 49,000 clones; about 83% occur a single time. Over 6.5% of the sample is held by the ten biggest clonotypes.

Summary of the overall study and its limitations: Most participants were white British and females outnumbered males, and the authors suggested that clonal diversity may have been underestimated. Because no day 14 peak-response samples were available, repertoires were characterized only after the peak T cell response. Only 5 to 7 AZD1222 recipients were SARS-CoV-2 seropositive at baseline, limiting conclusions about previously exposed vaccinees. Spike-specific TCR breadth and depth rose significantly after two AZD1222 doses compared with day 0 and with MenACWY recipients. The whole spike protein was spanned by vaccine-associated CD4 TCRs, and dominant responses were seen in regions 160-218 and 743-854. In the small 56-69-year group, the increase in depth fell short of significance, most likely because of low power. Epitopes outside the regions mutated in the B.1.351 and B.1.1.7 variants were reportedly recognized by nearly half of the unique spike-specific TCRs.

On this clone: Its antigen has not been determined. Base qualities are missing; no much larger clone stands one base away.

The label giving this sample's time point can be read as: baseline before first vaccination. Vaccinee samples were obtained from the UK trials COV001 and COV002, which included a single-blind randomized controlled phase 2/3 trial of AZD1222 (ChAdOx1 nCoV-19) in healthy adults. Trial participant PBMC samples were collected at day 0 and day 28 after the second dose for TCRbeta chain sequencing. Measured from the cysteine to the phenylalanine, the CDR3 is 15 residues long. The only DNA kept is the CDR3, 45 bases in frame from the first base. The germline V gene provides CDR1 SGHTA and CDR2 FQGNSA. V and J are truncated by 5 bases and 2 bases respectively, leaving an intervening sequence of 15 bases.

The source is an adult in good health. Sequenced material: peripheral blood, taken on day 0 of AZD1222 vaccination. The chain links TRBV7-2 with TRBJ1-2; perhaps TRBD1 is the D gene, with 6 bases matching. The DNA sequence reads TGTGCCAGCAGCCAGACAGGCCCTAGGAACTATGGCTACACCTTC. It translates to CASSQTGPRNYGYTF.